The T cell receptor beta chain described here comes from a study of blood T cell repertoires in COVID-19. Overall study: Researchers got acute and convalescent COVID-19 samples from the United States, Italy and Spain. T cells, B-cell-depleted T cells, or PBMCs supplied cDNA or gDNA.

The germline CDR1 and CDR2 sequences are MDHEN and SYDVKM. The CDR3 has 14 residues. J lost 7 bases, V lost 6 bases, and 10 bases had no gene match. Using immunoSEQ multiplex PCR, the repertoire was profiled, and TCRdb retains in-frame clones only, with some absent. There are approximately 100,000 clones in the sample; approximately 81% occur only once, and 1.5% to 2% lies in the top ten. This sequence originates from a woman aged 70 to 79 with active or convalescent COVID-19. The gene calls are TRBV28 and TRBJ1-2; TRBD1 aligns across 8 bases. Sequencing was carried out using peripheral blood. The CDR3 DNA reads TGTGCCAGCAGCACCGGACAGGGAGTGCGTGGCTACACCTTC. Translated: CASSTGQGVRGYTF.